Below are 27 T cell receptor beta chains sequenced from a single sample in a study of technical replicates of blood from a few donors. Data came from immunoSEQ multiplex PCR; TCRdb stores just in-frame clones and leaves some out. The sample yields about 80,000 clones, roughly 91% seen once. The sample consisted of T cells isolated from PBMCs. The receptors originated from a human donor in good health.

This clone was found once. This sequence joins TRBV19 and TRBJ1-2; 10 bases align to TRBD1. The germline gives CDR1 LNHDA, CDR2 SQIVND (reference sequence). This CDR3 comprises 15 residues. With V trimmed by 1 base and J by 4 bases, 3 bases remained unmatched. CDR3 DNA sequence: TGTGCCAGTAGTATAGGGGACAGGGGAGCCTATGGCTACACCTTC. Protein: CASSIGDRGAYGYTF.

The chain joins TRBV5-4 to TRBJ2-3; 9 nucleotides line up with TRBD2. The CDR3 totals 17 residues. Trimming removed 5 bases from V and 4 bases from J; junction bases left unmatched: 14. CDR1 SGHNT and CDR2 YYREEE come from the germline V gene (reference sequence). The CDR3 DNA follows: TGTGCCAGCAGTTTCCGAATAGCGGGAGCTGGGGCAGATACGCAGTATTTT. It translates to CASSFRIAGAGADTQYF.

This chain links TRBV6-8 with TRBJ2-7; 10 positions agree with TRBD2. The trim removed 5 bases at V and 3 bases at J, leaving 25 bases unmatched. Germline V gene lookup returns CDR1 MNHGY and CDR2 SAAAGT. The CDR3 length is 21 residues. The CDR3 loop reads CASSHLFDLAGVSISLYEQYF. CDR3 coding DNA: TGTGCCAGCAGTCACCTCTTTGATCTAGCGGGAGTGTCAATTTCGCTCTACGAGCAGTACTTC.

The chain links TRBV6-4 to TRBJ2-2; D might be TRBD2 (6 bases). Germline V gene lookup returns CDR1 MRHNA and CDR2 SNTAGT. CDR3 size: 14 residues. The ends were cut back, 1 base at V and 6 bases at J, with 9 bases in the middle. Here the CDR3 reads CASSDWREPGELFF. The CDR3 region has the DNA TGTGCCAGCAGTGACTGGCGGGAACCCGGGGAGCTGTTTTTT.

The chain is built from TRBV19 and TRBJ1-1; no clear D gene. Germline V gene lookup returns CDR1 LNHDA and CDR2 SQIVND (reference sequence). The CDR3 is 13 amino acids. Trimming took off 6 bases at V and 1 base at J, with 9 bases between the two ends. In DNA, the CDR3 is TGTGCCAGTAGACCGCAGCGGAACACTGAAGCTTTCTTT. Amino acid sequence: CASRPQRNTEAFF.

Only one count was recorded for this clone. V gene TRBV6-5 combines with J gene TRBJ2-7, with D tentatively TRBD1 (6 bases). Trimming took off 2 bases at V and 6 bases at J, with 14 bases between the two ends. There are 14 residues in the CDR3. Germline V gene lookup returns CDR1 MNHEY and CDR2 SVGAGI. CDR3 amino acids: CASSYTGPPLEQYF. CDR3 bases: TGTGCCAGCAGTTACACAGGGCCCCCCCTCGAGCAGTACTTC.

This chain links TRBV27 with TRBJ2-1; 8 positions match TRBD2. Germline CDR1 is MNHEY and CDR2 is SMNVEV (reference sequence). The trim removed 7 bases at V and 6 bases at J, leaving 14 bases unmatched. CDR3 length: 16 residues. The CDR3 spells CASTSPGVAGRNEQFF. The DNA for the CDR3 is TGTGCCAGCACCTCCCCCGGGGTAGCGGGACGCAATGAGCAGTTCTTC.

The chain is built from TRBV5-1 and TRBJ2-5, with D perhaps matching TRBD2 (6 bases). Trimming cost V 0 bases and J 5 bases, with 14 bases left between them. The CDR3 is 15 amino acids. Germline loops: CDR1 SGHRS, CDR2 YFSETQ. This CDR3 is CASSLDGRSWETQYF. CDR3 sequence (DNA): TGCGCCAGCAGCTTGGACGGGAGATCGTGGGAGACCCAGTACTTC.

This chain's CDR3 is CASSLGATNEKLFF. Written as DNA, the CDR3 is TGTGCCAGCAGTTTAGGGGCTACTAATGAAAAACTGTTTTTT. The chain has TRBV27 and TRBJ1-4; D perhaps matches TRBD1 (5 bases). The germline V gene encodes CDR1 MNHEY and CDR2 SMNVEV (reference sequence). The CDR3 has 14 amino acids. V was trimmed by 2 bases and J by 2 bases, leaving 6 bases between them. The whole variable domain, remainder taken from reference TRBV27 and TRBJ1-4, is EAQVTQNPRYLITVTGKKLTVTCSQNMNHEYMSWYRQDPGLGLRQIYYSMNVEVTDKGDVPEGYKVSRKEKRNFPLILESPSPNQTSLYFCASSLGATNEKLFFGSGTQLSVL.

CDR3 in DNA: TGTGCCAGTAGTACCCTGGGGACAGGGGGCGGGAGCTCCTACGAGCAGTACTTC. Amino acids: CASSTLGTGGGSSYEQYF. The rearrangement uses TRBV19 and TRBJ2-7, with 12 bases that match TRBD1. The V gene's germline CDR1 is LNHDA and CDR2 SQIVND (reference sequence). CDR3 length: 18 amino acids. V lost 4 bases, J lost 0 bases, and 10 bases stayed unmatched.

As concerns this clone: Mismatch with germline at one junction end may stem from a read error. The CDR3 here is CSVEGGTGTDTQYF. CDR3 DNA: TGCAGCGTGGAAGGGGGGACTGGCACAGATACGCAGTATTTT. This chain links TRBV29-1 with TRBJ2-3; the D call may be TRBD1 or TRBD2 (6 bases each). From germline, CDR1 is SQVTM and CDR2 ANQGSEA. CDR3 length equals 14 residues.

This chain links TRBV19 with TRBJ1-3, with D perhaps TRBD1 (6 bases). The CDR3 extends over 16 amino acids. The ends were cut back, 2 bases at V and 5 bases at J, with 16 bases in the middle. The germline V gene has CDR1 LNHDA and CDR2 SQIVND (reference sequence). The CDR3 sequence: CASSITTQGIRNTIYF. The DNA for the CDR3 is TGTGCCAGTAGTATAACCACACAGGGTATCAGAAACACCATATATTTT. The full variable domain, with the rest looked up from reference TRBV19 and TRBJ1-3, is DGGITQSPKYLFRKEGQNVTLSCEQNLNHDAMYWYRQDPGQGLRLIYYSQIVNDFQKGDIAEGYSVSREKKESFPLTVTSAQKNPTAFYLCASSITTQGIRNTIYFGEGSWLTVV.

The V call is TRBV7-9, the J call TRBJ1-5; possible D gene TRBD1, 5 bases. Germline V lookup: CDR1 SEHNR, CDR2 FQNEAQ (reference sequence). Trimming cost V 5 bases and J 3 bases, with 11 bases left between them. CDR3 size: 14 residues. CDR3 sequence reads: CASSIPGVNQPQHF. CDR3 in DNA: TGTGCCAGCAGCATCCCGGGGGTCAATCAGCCCCAGCATTTT.

The gene calls are TRBV4-1 and TRBJ2-1; 9 bases are a match to TRBD1. Germline V gene data show CDR1 as MGHRA and CDR2 as YSYEKL. The CDR3 extends over 11 amino acids. V lost 8 bases and J lost 9; bases outside the gene matches: 2. DNA for the CDR3: TGCGCCAGCGGGGACAGGGCTGAGCAGTTCTTC. Translated: CASGDRAEQFF.

Here the CDR3 DNA reads TGTGCCAGCAGCTTGGTCGGGGCTAGCGGAATAGATACGCAGTATTTT. This codes for CASSLVGASGIDTQYF. The rearrangement joins TRBV7-3 to TRBJ2-3; 7 nucleotides align to TRBD2. V lost 3 bases, J lost 5 bases, and 11 bases stayed unmatched. The CDR3 length is 16 residues. Germline V CDR1 and CDR2: SGHTA, FQGTGA.

The V gene is TRBV19, the J gene TRBJ2-5; maybe TRBD1 (6 bases). Deletions cut 3 bases from V and 4 bases from J, with 12 bases between. This CDR3 is built from 14 residues. Germline V lookup: CDR1 LNHDA, CDR2 SQIVND (reference sequence). Here the CDR3 DNA reads TGTGCCAGTAGTATGGGGATAGGGGGAGAGACCCAGTACTTC. Translation gives CASSMGIGGETQYF.

This clone was detected only once. This chain connects TRBV7-2 to TRBJ2-4, with 8 bases fitting TRBD1. The CDR3 totals 16 residues. CDR1 is SGHTA and CDR2 is FQGNSA in the germline V gene. J lost 0 bases, V lost 5 bases, and 6 bases had no gene match. DNA for the CDR3: TGTGCCAGCAGCCGTACAGGGGGGATAGCCAAAAACATTCAGTACTTC. It specifies CASSRTGGIAKNIQYF.

About this clone itself: Other DNA sequences in the sample encode the same CDR3. V usage is TRBV9 and J usage is TRBJ2-7, with D perhaps matching TRBD2 (6 bases). Germline lookup yields CDR1 SGDLS and CDR2 YYNGEE. The CDR3 is 13 amino acids. V dropped 2 bases and J dropped 4 bases, with 10 bases sitting between them. CDR3 protein: CASSVGAGYEQYF. The CDR3 DNA is TGTGCCAGCAGCGTTGGGGCGGGATACGAGCAGTACTTC.

The rearrangement uses TRBV4-2 and TRBJ2-1; D may be TRBD2 (6 bases). The CDR3 consists of 15 residues. Germline assignment: CDR1 LGHNA and CDR2 YNFKEQ. With 0 bases removed from V and 6 bases from J, the gap between germline ends came to 12 bases. The CDR3 spells CASSQDPGVANEQFF. CDR3 DNA: TGTGCCAGCAGCCAAGATCCGGGAGTGGCCAATGAGCAGTTCTTC.

The V call is TRBV6-5, the J call TRBJ1-1; D is unclear. In germline, CDR1 is MNHEY, CDR2 SVGAGI. The V and J ends lost 4 bases and 1 base respectively, with 16 bases between them. There are 16 residues in the CDR3. The CDR3 DNA reads TGTGCCAGCAGTTCCTATAGGACTCAGCAGAACACTGAAGCTTTCTTT. This sequence encodes CASSSYRTQQNTEAFF.

J is TRBJ2-6 and V is TRBV4-1; D might be TRBD1 (6 bases). Trimming took off 4 bases at V and 6 bases at J, with 16 bases between the two ends. This CDR3 contains 16 residues. Looked up from germline, CDR1 is MGHRA and CDR2 is YSYEKL. The CDR3 loop reads CASSPMDRTVANVLTF. In DNA form, the CDR3 reads TGCGCCAGCAGCCCCATGGACAGAACTGTGGCCAACGTCCTGACTTTC.

The rearrangement joins TRBV9 to TRBJ2-3; 7 nucleotides align to TRBD2. Germline V gene lookup returns CDR1 SGDLS and CDR2 YYNGEE. V gave up 1 base and J gave up 5 bases; unmatched junction bases: 10. The CDR3 length is 16 residues. The CDR3 region has the DNA TGTGCCAGCAGCGTAACTGGCGGGAGTGGAGGAGATACGCAGTATTTT. This sequence encodes CASSVTGGSGGDTQYF.

This chain links TRBV30 with TRBJ2-7; TRBD1 is a possible D gene (6 bases). Germline values: CDR1 GTSNPN, CDR2 SVGIG (reference sequence). The length of the CDR3 is 11 residues. Trimming cost V 7 bases and J 7 bases, with 14 bases left between them. CDR3 sequence (DNA): TGTGCCTCTTTCCAGGGGCTTGAGCAGTACTTC. Translating it yields CASFQGLEQYF.

V is TRBV5-1 and J is TRBJ2-2, with a tentative D call TRBD2 (6 bases). The CDR3 extends over 15 amino acids. The V gene lost 2 bases and the J gene lost 3 bases, with 11 bases spanning the gap. The V gene's germline CDR1 is SGHRS and CDR2 YFSETQ. CDR3 protein: CASSLSGSHTGELFF. The CDR3 nucleotides are TGCGCCAGCAGCTTATCCGGGAGCCACACCGGGGAGCTGTTTTTT.

The chain carries TRBV7-2 and TRBJ2-7; 13 bases map to TRBD2. The CDR3 totals 17 residues. The junction had 10 bases not matched to a gene; V was cut back by 2 bases and J by 6 bases. Germline-derived CDR1 and CDR2 are SGHTA and FQGNSA. Written as DNA, the CDR3 is TGTGCCAGCAGCTTACGGCCGGGACTAGCGGGACCCCTCGAGCAGTACTTC. Amino acids: CASSLRPGLAGPLEQYF.

The chain has TRBV28 and TRBJ2-4, with a tentative D call TRBD1 (5 bases). CDR3 length: 14 residues. The V and J ends lost 5 bases and 4 bases respectively, with 12 bases between them. Germline V lookup: CDR1 MDHEN, CDR2 SYDVKM. CDR3: CASSPTNRKNIQYF. The CDR3 bases are TGTGCCAGCAGTCCCACGAACAGGAAAAACATTCAGTACTTC.

The rearrangement uses TRBV5-4 and TRBJ2-7; D perhaps matches TRBD1 (5 bases). The CDR3 runs to 14 residues. Per germline, CDR1 SGHNT and CDR2 YYREEE (reference sequence). Trimming took 3 bases from V and 3 from J, leaving 13 bases between them. CDR3 sequence (DNA): TGTGCCAGCAGCTCCTCAGGGAACTTCTACGAGCAGTACTTC. This sequence encodes CASSSSGNFYEQYF.